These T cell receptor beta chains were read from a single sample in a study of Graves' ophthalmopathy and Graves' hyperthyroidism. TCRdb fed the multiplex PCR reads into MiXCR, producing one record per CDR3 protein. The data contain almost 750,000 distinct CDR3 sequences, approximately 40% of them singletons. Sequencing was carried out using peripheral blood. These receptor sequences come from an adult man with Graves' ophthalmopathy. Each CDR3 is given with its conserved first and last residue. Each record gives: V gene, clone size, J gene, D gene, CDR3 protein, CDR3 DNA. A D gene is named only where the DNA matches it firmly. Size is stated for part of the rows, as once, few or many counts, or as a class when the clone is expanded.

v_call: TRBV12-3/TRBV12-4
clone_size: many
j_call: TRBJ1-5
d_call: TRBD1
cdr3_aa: CASTTGEQPQHF
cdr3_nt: TGTGCCAGCACGACAGGGGAACAGCCCCAGCATTTT

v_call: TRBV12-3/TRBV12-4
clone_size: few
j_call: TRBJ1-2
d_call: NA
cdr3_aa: CASSYLRTEDNYGYTF
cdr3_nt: TGTGCCAGCAGTTACCTCCGGACGGAAGACAACTATGGCTACACCTTC

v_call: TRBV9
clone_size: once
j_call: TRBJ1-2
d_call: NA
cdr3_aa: CASSVAPGPGNTF
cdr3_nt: TGTGCCAGCAGCGTAGCCCCAGGGCCTGGAAACACCTTC

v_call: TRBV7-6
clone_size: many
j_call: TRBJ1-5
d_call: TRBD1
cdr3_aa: CASSSGQGDQPQHF
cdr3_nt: TGTGCCAGCAGCTCCGGACAGGGCGATCAGCCCCAGCATTTT

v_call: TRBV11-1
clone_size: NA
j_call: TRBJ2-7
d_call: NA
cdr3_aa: CASSLLGTLRPYEQYF
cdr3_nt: TGTGCCAGCAGCTTACTTGGGACCCTGCGACCCTACGAGCAGTACTTC

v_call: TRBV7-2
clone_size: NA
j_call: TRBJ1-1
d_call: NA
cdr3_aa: CAGSLVMNTEAFF
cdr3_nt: TGTGCCGGCAGCTTAGTCATGAACACTGAAGCTTTCTTT

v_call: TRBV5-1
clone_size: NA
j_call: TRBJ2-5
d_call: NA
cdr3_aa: CASSLVLGQSETQYF
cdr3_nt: TGCGCCAGCAGCTTGGTTCTGGGACAATCGGAGACCCAGTACTTC

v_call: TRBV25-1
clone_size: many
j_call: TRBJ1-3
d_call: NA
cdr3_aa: CASSVASGAFSGNTIYF
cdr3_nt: TGTGCCAGCAGTGTGGCTTCTGGGGCCTTTTCTGGAAACACCATATATTTT

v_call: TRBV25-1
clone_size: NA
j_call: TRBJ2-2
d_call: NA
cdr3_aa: CASSLTSGGDGEPFF
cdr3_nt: TGTGCCAGCAGCTTAACCTCGGGGGGCGACGGGGAGCCGTTTTTT

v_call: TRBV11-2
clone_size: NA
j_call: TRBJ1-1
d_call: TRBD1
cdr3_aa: CASSQTGWTEAFF
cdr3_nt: TGTGCCAGCAGCCAGACAGGGTGGACTGAAGCTTTCTTT

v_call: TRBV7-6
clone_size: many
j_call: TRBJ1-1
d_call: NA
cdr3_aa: CASSLLSRGWNTEAFF
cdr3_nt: TGTGCCAGCAGCTTATTATCCAGGGGCTGGAACACTGAAGCTTTCTTT

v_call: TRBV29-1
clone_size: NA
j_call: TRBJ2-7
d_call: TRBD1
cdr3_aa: CSVDGQGAHEQYF
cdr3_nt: TGCAGCGTTGATGGACAGGGGGCTCACGAGCAGTACTTC

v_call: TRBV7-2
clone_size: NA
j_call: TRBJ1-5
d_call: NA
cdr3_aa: CASSGAGAQPQHF
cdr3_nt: TGTGCCAGTTCTGGGGCAGGGGCACAGCCCCAGCATTTT

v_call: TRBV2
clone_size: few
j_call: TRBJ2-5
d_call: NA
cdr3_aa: CASGQTETQYF
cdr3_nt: TGTGCCAGCGGACAGACTGAGACCCAGTACTTC

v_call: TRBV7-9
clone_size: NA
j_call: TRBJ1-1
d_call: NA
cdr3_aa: CASSEGGRNTEAFF
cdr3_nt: TGTGCCAGCAGTGAAGGAGGGCGGAACACTGAAGCTTTCTTT

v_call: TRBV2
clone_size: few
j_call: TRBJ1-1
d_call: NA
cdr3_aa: CASSFHRQRPEAFF
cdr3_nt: TGTGCCAGCAGTTTCCACAGGCAGCGCCCTGAAGCTTTCTTT

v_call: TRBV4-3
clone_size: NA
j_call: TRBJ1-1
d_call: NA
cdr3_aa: CASSQDLWPRGTEAFF
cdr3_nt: TGCGCCAGCAGCCAAGATCTGTGGCCCCGGGGCACTGAAGCTTTCTTT

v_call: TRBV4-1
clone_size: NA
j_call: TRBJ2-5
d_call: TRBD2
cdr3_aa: CASSQDPSGRGTKTQYF
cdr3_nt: TGCGCCAGCAGCCAAGACCCTAGCGGGAGGGGCACGAAGACCCAGTACTTC

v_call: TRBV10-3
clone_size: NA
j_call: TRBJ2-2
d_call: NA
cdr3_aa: CAISESGVNTGEPFF
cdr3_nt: TGTGCCATCAGTGAGTCAGGGGTGAACACCGGGGAGCCGTTTTTT

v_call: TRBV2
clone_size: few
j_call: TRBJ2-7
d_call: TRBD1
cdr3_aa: CASSSWQGAVYEQYF
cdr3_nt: TGTGCCAGCAGTTCTTGGCAGGGGGCAGTCTACGAGCAGTACTTC

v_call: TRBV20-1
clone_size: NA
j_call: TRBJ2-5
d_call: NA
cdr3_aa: CSATQGGGAAETQYF
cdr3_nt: TGCAGTGCTACCCAAGGGGGGGGGGCCGCAGAGACCCAGTACTTC

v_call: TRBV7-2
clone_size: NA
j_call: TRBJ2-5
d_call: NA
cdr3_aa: CASSLRSGTQETQYF
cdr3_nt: TGTGCCAGCAGCCTACGCTCAGGAACCCAAGAGACCCAGTACTTC

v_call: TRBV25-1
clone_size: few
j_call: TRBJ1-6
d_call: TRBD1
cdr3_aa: CASSRPPTGYSPLHF
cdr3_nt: TGTGCCAGCAGCCGACCCCCGACAGGGTACTCACCCCTCCACTTT

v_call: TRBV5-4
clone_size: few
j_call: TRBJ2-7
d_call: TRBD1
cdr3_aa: CASSRTGTGSPQQYF
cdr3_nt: TGTGCCAGCAGCCGGACCGGGACAGGTTCTCCTCAGCAGTACTTC

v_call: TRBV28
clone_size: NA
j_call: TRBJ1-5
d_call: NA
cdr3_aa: CATQGPTSNQPQHF
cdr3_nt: TGTGCCACCCAGGGTCCGACTAGCAATCAGCCCCAGCATTTT

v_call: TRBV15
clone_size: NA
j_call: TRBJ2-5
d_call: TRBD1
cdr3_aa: CATSRDRTGGQETQYF
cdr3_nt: TGTGCCACCAGCAGAGATCGAACAGGGGGGCAAGAGACCCAGTACTTC

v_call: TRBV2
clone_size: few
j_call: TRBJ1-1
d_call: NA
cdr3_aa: CASSRQGSTEAFF
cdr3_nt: TGTGCCAGCAGTCGTCAGGGGAGCACTGAAGCTTTCTTT

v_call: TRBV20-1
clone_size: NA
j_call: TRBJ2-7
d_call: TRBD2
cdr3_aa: CSARDYGLAGGNEQYF
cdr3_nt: TGCAGTGCTAGAGATTACGGACTAGCGGGGGGGAATGAGCAGTACTTC

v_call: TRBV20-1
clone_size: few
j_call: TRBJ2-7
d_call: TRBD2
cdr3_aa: CSANKRGIYEQYF
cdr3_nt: TGCAGTGCTAATAAGCGGGGAATTTACGAGCAGTACTTC

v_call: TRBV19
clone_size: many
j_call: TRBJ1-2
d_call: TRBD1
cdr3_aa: CASSRGQGVDGYTF
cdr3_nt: TGTGCCAGTAGTAGAGGACAGGGGGTCGACGGCTACACCTTC

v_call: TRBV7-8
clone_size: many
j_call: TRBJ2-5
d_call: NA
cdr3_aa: CASRETASSRETQYF
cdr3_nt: TGTGCCAGCAGGGAGACAGCTAGCTCTCGGGAGACCCAGTACTTC

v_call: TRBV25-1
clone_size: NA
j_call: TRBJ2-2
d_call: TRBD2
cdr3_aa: CASRGGGKDTGELFF
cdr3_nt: TGTGCCAGCCGTGGGGGAGGGAAGGACACCGGGGAGCTGTTTTTT

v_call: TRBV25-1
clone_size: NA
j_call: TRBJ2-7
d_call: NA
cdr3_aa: CASSTPGDLYEQYF
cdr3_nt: TGTGCCAGCAGCACCCCAGGAGACCTCTACGAGCAGTACTTC

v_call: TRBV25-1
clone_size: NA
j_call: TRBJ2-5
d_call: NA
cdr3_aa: CASRFGGPTVDQYF
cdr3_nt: TGTGCCAGCCGATTTGGGGGGCCCACGGTGGACCAGTACTTC

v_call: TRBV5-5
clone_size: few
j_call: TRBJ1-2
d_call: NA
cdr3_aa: CASTKTQGNYGYTF
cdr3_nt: TGTGCCAGTACCAAAACCCAGGGGAACTATGGCTACACCTTC

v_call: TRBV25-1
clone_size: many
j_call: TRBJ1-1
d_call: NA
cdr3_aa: CASSGVTGTEAFF
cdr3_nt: TGTGCCAGCAGTGGTGTTACTGGGACTGAAGCTTTCTTT

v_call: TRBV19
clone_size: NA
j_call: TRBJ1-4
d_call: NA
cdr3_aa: CVSSVSTGNEKLFF
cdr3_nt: TGTGTCAGTAGTGTTTCGACGGGAAATGAAAAACTGTTTTTT

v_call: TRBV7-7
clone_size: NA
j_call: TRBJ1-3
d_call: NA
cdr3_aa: CASSLDSVSSSGNTIYF
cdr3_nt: TGTGCCAGCAGCTTAGATTCGGTCAGTAGCTCTGGAAACACCATATATTTT

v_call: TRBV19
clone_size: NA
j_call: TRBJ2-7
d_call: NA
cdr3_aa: CASSLSWRGLTYEQYF
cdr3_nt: TGTGCCAGCAGTTTATCTTGGCGGGGACTCACCTACGAGCAGTACTTC

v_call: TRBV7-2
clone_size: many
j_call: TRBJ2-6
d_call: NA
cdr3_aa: CASSPTRFSGANVLTF
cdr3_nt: TGTGCCAGCAGCCCAACGAGGTTTTCGGGGGCCAACGTCCTGACTTTC